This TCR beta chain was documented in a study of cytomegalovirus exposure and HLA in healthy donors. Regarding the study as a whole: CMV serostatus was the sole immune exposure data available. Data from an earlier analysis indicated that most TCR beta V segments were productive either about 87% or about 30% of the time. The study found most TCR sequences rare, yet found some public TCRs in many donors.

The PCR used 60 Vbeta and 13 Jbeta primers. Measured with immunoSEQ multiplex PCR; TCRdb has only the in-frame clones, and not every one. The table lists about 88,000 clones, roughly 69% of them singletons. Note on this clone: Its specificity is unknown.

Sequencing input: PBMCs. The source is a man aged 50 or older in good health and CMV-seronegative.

The CDR3 spells CASSLRGDRGADTEAFF. Written as DNA, the CDR3 is TGTGCCAGCAGCTTAAGGGGGGACAGGGGGGCGGACACTGAAGCTTTCTTT. The chain links TRBV7-9 to TRBJ1-1, with TRBD1 matching over 11 bases. V was clipped by 2 bases and J by 3 bases; unmatched bases: 8. The CDR3 length is 17 residues. CDR1 is SEHNR, CDR2 FQNEAQ, per germline (reference sequence).